This TCR beta chain was found in a study of cytomegalovirus exposure and HLA in healthy donors. The overall study: Earlier sequencing of about 179 million T cells yielded 120 million or so unique TCR beta sequences.

In the PCR, 60 Vbeta and 13 Jbeta primers were used. TCRdb's copy holds only in-frame clones and misses some; the assay was immunoSEQ multiplex PCR. The sample comprises roughly 83,000 clones, over 60% of which are singletons, and around 4% rests with the top ten. General study points: In a later analysis, an Asian-associated ancestry cluster reportedly showed fewer N-insertions than the approximately 620-donor mean.

The V end lost 0 bases, the J end lost 5 bases, and 13 bases lay between the germline ends. CDR3 length: 14 amino acids. Germline lookup yields CDR1 GTSNPN and CDR2 SVGIG (reference sequence). The sample holds one count of this clone. The antigen remains unidentified. The TCR originated in a man between 60 and 75 years old in good health and CMV-seronegative. Material: PBMCs. The chain carries TRBV30 and TRBJ2-5; D is possibly TRBD2 (6 bases). The DNA for the CDR3 is TGTGCCTGGAGTGTAGGAGGGGACGGGGAGACCCAGTACTTC. This codes for CAWSVGGDGETQYF.